The 23 T cell receptor beta chains presented below share a single source sample, sequenced in a study of T cell responses to AZD1222 COVID-19 vaccine. This table comes from immunoSEQ multiplex PCR, and its TCRdb copy is limited to in-frame clones, with some not included. The sample includes approximately 100,000 clones, about nine tenths of them seen just once. Material: peripheral blood, obtained on day 0 of AZD1222 vaccination. The receptors stem from an adult in good health.

This chain joins TRBV25-1 and TRBJ2-3, with a possible D match to TRBD2 (6 bases). Germline CDR1 MGHDK, CDR2 SYGVNS. V was clipped by 6 bases and J by 5 bases, with 9 bases between them. This CDR3 has 12 residues. The CDR3 is CASSRGVDTQYF. CDR3 sequence (DNA): TGTGCCAGCAGCCGCGGGGTAGATACGCAGTATTTT.

V gene TRBV20-1 combines with J gene TRBJ2-5; possible D gene TRBD1, 6 bases. Germline CDR1 is DFQATT and CDR2 is SNEGSKA (reference sequence). Trimming cost V 6 bases and J 12 bases, with 17 bases left between them. The CDR3 runs 11 residues. The CDR3 DNA follows: TGCAGTGCCCCTATCCGGGACAATAAGTACTTC. It translates to CSAPIRDNKYF.

This clone occurred once. The chain recombines TRBV4-1 with TRBJ1-1; D not certain. This CDR3 is 13 amino acids long. CDR1 MGHRA and CDR2 YSYEKL come from the germline V gene. Deletions cut 4 bases from V and 7 bases from J, with 13 bases between. The CDR3 loop reads CASSREGALEAFF. CDR3 DNA sequence: TGCGCCAGCAGCCGCGAGGGCGCGCTTGAAGCTTTCTTT.

The chain is built from TRBV4-1 and TRBJ1-5, with no clear D. Germline lookup yields CDR1 MGHRA and CDR2 YSYEKL. Trimming removed 2 bases from V and 4 bases from J, with 6 bases in between. The length of the CDR3 is 13 residues. The CDR3 sequence: CASSQLRNQPQHF. The CDR3 region has the DNA TGCGCCAGCAGCCAACTACGGAATCAGCCCCAGCATTTT.

In this sample, this clone turned up a few times. The chain combines TRBV29-1 with TRBJ1-6, with D perhaps TRBD1 (6 bases). Germline assignment: CDR1 SQVTM and CDR2 ANQGSEA. The CDR3 sequence is 14 residues long. The CDR3 loop is CRDSAGPYNSPLHF. The CDR3 DNA follows: TGCAGGGACAGTGCTGGACCCTATAATTCACCCCTCCACTTT.

The gene calls are TRBV9 and TRBJ1-6, with 8 positions matching TRBD1. The trim removed 3 bases at V and 9 bases at J, leaving 5 bases unmatched. Germline V lookup: CDR1 SGDLS, CDR2 YYNGEE. The CDR3 loop spans 14 amino acids. CDR3 DNA: TGTGCCAGCAGCGCACAGGGGGTGGCTTCACCCCTCCACTTT. Amino acids: CASSAQGVASPLHF. The full variable domain, in which reference TRBV9 and TRBJ1-6 provide the parts outside the CDR3, is DSGVTQTPKHLITATGQRVTLRCSPRSGDLSVYWYQQSLDQGLQFLIQYYNGEERAKGNILERFSAQQFPDLHSELNLSSLELGDSALYFCASSAQGVASPLHFGNGTRLTVT.

The chain combines TRBV5-4 with TRBJ2-7; 8 bases are shared with TRBD1. The CDR3 totals 14 residues. The ends lost 4 bases at V and 3 bases at J; junction bases unmatched: 6. Germline-derived CDR1 and CDR2 are SGHNT and YYREEE (reference sequence). CDR3 sequence reads: CASSPTGDIYEQYF. In DNA, the CDR3 is TGTGCCAGCAGCCCGACAGGGGATATCTACGAGCAGTACTTC.

The chain uses TRBV3-1 (or the pseudogene TRBV3-2) and TRBJ1-4; 7 bases match TRBD1. Germline V lookup: CDR1 LGHDT, CDR2 YNNKEL (reference sequence). This CDR3 has 15 residues. Trimming took 0 bases from V and 8 from J; bases not matched to a gene: 6. The CDR3 sequence: CASSQEGGWREKLFF. For the CDR3, the DNA is TGTGCCAGCAGCCAAGAAGGGGGCTGGAGAGAAAAACTGTTTTTT.

This rearrangement joins TRBV7-2 to TRBJ2-5; TRBD2 aligns across 9 bases. V shed 5 bases and J 3 bases; nucleotides not matched to a gene: 10. The CDR3 runs 16 residues. Germline CDR1 SGHTA, CDR2 FQGNSA. The CDR3, as DNA: TGTGCCAGCAGCCATTGGCGCGGGGGGGCGGAAGAGACCCAGTACTTC. Its protein product is CASSHWRGGAEETQYF.

This clone was observed a few times. J is TRBJ1-2 and V is TRBV7-2; D unresolved. The germline V and J ends were trimmed by 2 bases and 5 bases, with 12 bases remaining between them. The CDR3 consists of 14 residues. Germline V gene lookup returns CDR1 SGHTA and CDR2 FQGNSA. CDR3 bases: TGTGCCAGCAGCTTATCGGGAACGGGGTATGGCTACACCTTC. Translated: CASSLSGTGYGYTF.

The J gene is TRBJ1-2, the V gene TRBV6-2 or TRBV6-3; 7 nucleotides line up with TRBD1. This CDR3 has 17 amino acids. J gave up 3 bases and V 3 bases, and 13 bases lay outside the gene matches. Germline CDR1 MNHEY, CDR2 SVGEGT. The CDR3 sequence: CASSYSFRTGADYGYTF. The DNA of the CDR3 is TGTGCCAGCAGTTATTCCTTTCGCACAGGGGCCGACTATGGCTACACCTTC.

The chain links TRBV29-1 to TRBJ2-7; TRBD1 aligns across 7 bases. The length of the CDR3 is 13 residues. V shed 4 bases and J 6 bases; nucleotides not matched to a gene: 9. Germline CDR1 is SQVTM and CDR2 is ANQGSEA. This CDR3 is CSVGDRDPGEQYF. DNA of the CDR3: TGCAGCGTTGGCGACAGGGACCCCGGCGAGCAGTACTTC.

V and J are TRBV6-6 and TRBJ1-2, with 8 bases lining up with TRBD1. Germline V lookup: CDR1 MNHNY, CDR2 SVGAGI (reference sequence). The trim removed 5 bases at V and 4 bases at J, leaving 9 bases unmatched. The CDR3 has 15 amino acids. The CDR3 loop is CASSPGGRTLYGYTF. DNA of the CDR3: TGTGCCAGCAGTCCAGGGGGCAGAACCCTCTATGGCTACACCTTC.

This chain connects TRBV28 to TRBJ1-6; unclear D gene. Trimming took off 6 bases at V and 10 bases at J, with 13 bases between the two ends. The length of the CDR3 is 13 residues. Germline V gene data show CDR1 as MDHEN and CDR2 as SYDVKM. The CDR3: CASREGIDSPLHF. In DNA form, the CDR3 reads TGTGCCAGCAGAGAGGGTATCGACTCACCCCTCCACTTT.

V usage is TRBV28 and J usage is TRBJ1-6; a weak D match, TRBD1 (6 bases). The V gene's germline CDR1 is MDHEN and CDR2 SYDVKM. V shed 2 bases and J shed 7 bases, with 6 bases lying between them. CDR3 length: 13 residues. In DNA, the CDR3 is TGTGCCAGCAGTTTAGACAGGAATTCACCCCTCCACTTT. Its protein is CASSLDRNSPLHF. The full variable domain, with the rest looked up from reference TRBV28 and TRBJ1-6, is DVKVTQSSRYLVKRTGEKVFLECVQDMDHENMFWYRQDPGLGLRLIYFSYDVKMKEKGDIPEGYSVSREKKERFSLILESASTNQTSMYLCASSLDRNSPLHFGNGTRLTVT.

This rearrangement joins TRBV10-3 to TRBJ1-1, with TRBD1 identical over 8 bases. This CDR3 spans 16 amino acids. Looked up from germline, CDR1 is ENHRY and CDR2 is SYGVKD. Trimming took 0 bases from V and 3 from J; bases not matched to a gene: 6. CDR3 DNA: TGTGCCATCAGTGAGTCCGGGCCAGGGGGCCACACTGAAGCTTTCTTT. It is translated as CAISESGPGGHTEAFF.

The V gene is TRBV2, the J gene TRBJ1-5, with 8 nucleotides matching TRBD1. The CDR3 covers 19 residues. Germline V gene lookup returns CDR1 SNHLY and CDR2 FYNNEI. The ends lost 8 bases at V and 0 bases at J; junction bases unmatched: 18. The DNA of the CDR3 is TGTGCCAGCCGACGAACCCTCTTAACAGGGGGGTATAGCAATCAGCCCCAGCATTTT. It codes for CASRRTLLTGGYSNQPQHF.

The rearrangement uses TRBV5-8 and TRBJ2-1; a possible D gene is TRBD2 (6 bases). This CDR3 is built from 15 residues. Germline CDR1 reads SGHTS; CDR2 reads YDEGEE. Trimming took 0 bases from V and 0 from J, leaving 7 bases between them. CDR3 sequence reads: CASSLGGDSYNEQFF. The CDR3, as DNA: TGTGCCAGCAGCTTGGGGGGGGACTCCTACAATGAGCAGTTCTTC. Complete variable domain (other parts from reference TRBV5-8 and TRBJ2-1): EAGVTQSPTHLIKTRGQQATLRCSPISGHTSVYWYQQALGLGLQFLLWYDEGEERNRGNFPPRFSGRQFPNYSSELNVNALELEDSALYLCASSLGGDSYNEQFFGPGTRLTVL.

The chain employs TRBV18 and TRBJ2-1, with a tentative D call TRBD2 (5 bases). CDR1 and CDR2 from the germline V gene are KGHSH and LQKENI. Deletions cut 3 bases from V and 7 bases from J, with 7 bases between. This CDR3 is 12 amino acids long. CDR3 amino acids: CASSPERNEQFF. CDR3 bases: TGTGCCAGCTCACCCGAGCGGAATGAGCAGTTCTTC.

V usage is TRBV30 and J usage is TRBJ1-6; D is unresolved. Germline V CDR1 and CDR2: GTSNPN, SVGIG (reference sequence). The CDR3 sequence is 13 residues long. The V end lost 4 bases, the J end lost 5 bases, and 9 bases lay between the germline ends. CDR3 sequence (DNA): TGTGCCTGGACCTTCCATAATAATTCACCCCTCCACTTT. It is translated as CAWTFHNNSPLHF.

The V gene is TRBV20-1, the J gene TRBJ2-3; no firm D call. Germline V gene data show CDR1 as DFQATT and CDR2 as SNEGSKA (reference sequence). V lost 4 bases and J 2 bases, leaving 4 bases between the germline ends. The CDR3 spans 11 residues. CDR3 residues: CSATPTDTQYF. CDR3 DNA sequence: TGCAGTGCTACACCCACAGATACGCAGTATTTT.

The chain links TRBV4-2 to TRBJ1-1; D is possibly TRBD1 (5 bases). CDR1 is LGHNA, CDR2 YNFKEQ, per germline. Trimming stripped 0 bases from V and 5 bases from J, with 13 bases between. The CDR3 extends over 15 amino acids. CDR3 DNA sequence: TGTGCCAGCAGCCAAGATCCGGGGGAAGAGACTGAAGCTTTCTTT. This translates into CASSQDPGEETEAFF.

The chain combines TRBV7-8 with TRBJ1-4; D ambiguous. The V gene lost 1 base and the J gene lost 0 bases, with 6 bases spanning the gap. The V gene's germline CDR1 is SGHVS and CDR2 FQNEAQ. The CDR3 has 15 amino acids. The CDR3 sequence is CASSLDPSTNEKLFF. CDR3 nucleotide sequence: TGTGCCAGCAGCTTAGATCCCTCAACTAATGAAAAACTGTTTTTT.